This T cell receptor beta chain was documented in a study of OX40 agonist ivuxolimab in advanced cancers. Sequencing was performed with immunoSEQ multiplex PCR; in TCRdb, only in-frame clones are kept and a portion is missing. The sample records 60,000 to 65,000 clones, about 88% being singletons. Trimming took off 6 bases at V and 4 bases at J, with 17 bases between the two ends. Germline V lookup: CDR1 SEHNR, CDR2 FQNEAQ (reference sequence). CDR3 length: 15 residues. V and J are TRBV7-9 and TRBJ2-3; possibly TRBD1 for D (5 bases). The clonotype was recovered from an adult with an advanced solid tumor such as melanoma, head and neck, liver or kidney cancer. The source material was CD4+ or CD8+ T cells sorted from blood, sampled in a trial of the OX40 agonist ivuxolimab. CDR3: CASSQGRVGSDTQYF. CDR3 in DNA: TGTGCCAGCAGTCAGGGTAGGGTAGGATCAGATACGCAGTATTTT.